This TCR beta chain came from a study of blood T cell repertoires in COVID-19. Study context: Sites across the United States, Italy and Spain contributed samples from acute and convalescent COVID-19.

Trimming removed 3 bases from V and 4 bases from J; junction bases left unmatched: 9. The CDR3 runs to 15 residues. Germline V gene sequence: CDR1 LGHNA, CDR2 YSLEER. In the authors' methods: Amplification of reference gene primers provided the estimated nucleated cell counts. Produced via immunoSEQ multiplex PCR; TCRdb's table is partial and in-frame only. V, J and clone size were drawn from that table, and D and trimming were deduced from the DNA. The sample lists approximately 160,000 clones, around four fifths occurring once. V and J are TRBV4-3 and TRBJ2-7; 7 bases match TRBD1. This clonotype was sampled from a woman aged 45-59 years who had recovered from COVID-19. Sequencing input: PBMCs or T cells enriched from blood (not recorded which). CDR3 nucleotide sequence: TGCGCCAGCAGCCAGGCTCTCGACAGGGCTTACGAGCAGTACTTC. It is translated as CASSQALDRAYEQYF.